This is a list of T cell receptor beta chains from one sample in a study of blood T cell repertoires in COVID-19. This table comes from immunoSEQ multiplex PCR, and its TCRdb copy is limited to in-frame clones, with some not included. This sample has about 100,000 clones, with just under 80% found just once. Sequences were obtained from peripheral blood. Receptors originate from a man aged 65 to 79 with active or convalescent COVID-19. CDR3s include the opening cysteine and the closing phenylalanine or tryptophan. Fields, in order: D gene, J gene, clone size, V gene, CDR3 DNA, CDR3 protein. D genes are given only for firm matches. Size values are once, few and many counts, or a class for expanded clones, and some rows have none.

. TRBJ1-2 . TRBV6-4 TGTGCCAGCAGTGACTCGATGTTCGGCAGGCAAAACTATGGCTACACCTTC CASSDSMFGRQNYGYTF
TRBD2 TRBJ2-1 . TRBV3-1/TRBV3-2 TGTGCCAGCAGCCTTCTAGCGGGAGGGGATTCGTTCTTC CASSLLAGGDSFF
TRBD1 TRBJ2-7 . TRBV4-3 TGCGCCAGCAGCCCCCGGACAGGGGGATCCTACGAGCAGTACTTC CASSPRTGGSYEQYF
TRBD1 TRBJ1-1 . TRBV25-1 TGTGCCAGCCGGGACAGGGTGAACACTGAAGCTTTCTTT CASRDRVNTEAFF
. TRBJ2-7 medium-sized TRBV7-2 TGTGCCAGCAGCTTAAGGACGGGAAACCGCTACGAGCAGTACTTC CASSLRTGNRYEQYF
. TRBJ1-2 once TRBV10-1 TGCGCCAGCAGAGCCAGGGTGGGCTATGGCTACACCTTC CASRARVGYGYTF
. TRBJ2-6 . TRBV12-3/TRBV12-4 TGTGCCAGCAACTTTGGGGCCAACGTCCTGACTTTC CASNFGANVLTF
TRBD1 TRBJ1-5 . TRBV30 TGTGCCTGGAGTGCACCGGGACAGGGATTAGGGCAGCCCCAGCATTTT CAWSAPGQGLGQPQHF
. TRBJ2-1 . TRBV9 TGTGCCAGCAGCACCACAGGGAAGTACAATGAGCAGTTCTTC CASSTTGKYNEQFF
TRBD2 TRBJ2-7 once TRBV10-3 TGTGCCATCAGTGAGTCGCCCGGGACTAGCTTATACGAGCAGTACTTC CAISESPGTSLYEQYF
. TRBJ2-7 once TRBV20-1 TGCAGTGCTAGTCCGGGTTCAAGCTCCTACGAGCAGTACTTC CSASPGSSSYEQYF
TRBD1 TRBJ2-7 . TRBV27 TGTGCCAGCAGTTCACCCTTTCAGACAGGGGGCGTGGGGGAGCAGTACTTC CASSSPFQTGGVGEQYF
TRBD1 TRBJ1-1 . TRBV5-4 TGTGCCAGCAGCCAGGGACAGGGAACACAAAACACTGAAGCTTTCTTT CASSQGQGTQNTEAFF
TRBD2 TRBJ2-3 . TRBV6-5 TGTGCCAGCAACCCCGGGGGGGCCTGGGCAGATACGCAGTATTTT CASNPGGAWADTQYF
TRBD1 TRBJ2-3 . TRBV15 TGTGCCACCAGCAGGGGACAGGGATACACAGATACGCAGTATTTT CATSRGQGYTDTQYF
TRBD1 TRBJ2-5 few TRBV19 TGTGCCAGTAGTATAGGGACAGGGGGCCTCCAAGAGACCCAGTACTTC CASSIGTGGLQETQYF
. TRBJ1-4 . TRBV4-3 TGCGCCAGCAGCCAAGATGAGGAGGAAAAACTGTTTTTT CASSQDEEEKLFF
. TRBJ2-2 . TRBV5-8 TGTGCCAGCACCATGAAGGGGCTCCCCCGGGCCGGGGAGCTGTTTTTT CASTMKGLPRAGELFF
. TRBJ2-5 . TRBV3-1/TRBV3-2 TGTGCCAGCAGCCAAGATTCGCCCGCAGACCGCAGAGGTTTAGTAAAGACCCAGTACTTC CASSQDSPADRRGLVKTQYF
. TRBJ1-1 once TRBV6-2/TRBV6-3 TGTGCCAGCAGCTTTTTCATGAACACTGAAGCTTTCTTT CASSFFMNTEAFF
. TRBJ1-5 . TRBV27 TGTGCCAGCAGTTCCCTCCGAGGGCCCTACAATCAGCCCCAGCATTTT CASSSLRGPYNQPQHF
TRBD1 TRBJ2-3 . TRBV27 TGTGCCAGCAGTTTAGTGGGGACAGGCACAGATACGCAGTATTTT CASSLVGTGTDTQYF
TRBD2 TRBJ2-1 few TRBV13 TGTGCCAGCAGTCATACTAGCGGGGACTACAATGAGCAGTTCTTC CASSHTSGDYNEQFF
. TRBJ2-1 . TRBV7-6 TGTGCCAGCAACTCGGACAGCAATGAGCAGTTCTTC CASNSDSNEQFF
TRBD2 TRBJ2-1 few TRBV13 TGTGCCAGCAGCTTAGGTGAGCGGGATTACTACAATGAGCAGTTCTTC CASSLGERDYYNEQFF
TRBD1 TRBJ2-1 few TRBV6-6 TGTGCCAGCAACGGGTTACAGGGGGTTTACAATGAGCAGTTCTTC CASNGLQGVYNEQFF
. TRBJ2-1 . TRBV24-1 TGTGCCACCAGTGATTTTCGAGATGAGCAGTTCTTC CATSDFRDEQFF
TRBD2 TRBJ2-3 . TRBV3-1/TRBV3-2 TGTGCCAGCAGCCAAGGCCCGGGACTAGTAACGCAGTATTTT CASSQGPGLVTQYF
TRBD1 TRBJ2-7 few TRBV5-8 TGTGCCAGCAGGACAGACAGGGCCCTGTCCTACGAGCAGTACTTC CASRTDRALSYEQYF
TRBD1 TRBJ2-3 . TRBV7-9 TGTGCCAGCAGCTCAGGGGGAGATACGCAGTATTTT CASSSGGDTQYF
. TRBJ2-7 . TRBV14 TGTGCCAGCAGCCCGACAGACTCCTACGAGCAGTACTTC CASSPTDSYEQYF
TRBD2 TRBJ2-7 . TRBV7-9 TGTGCCAGCAGCCTGATGGGACTAGCGGCTTACGAGCAGTACTTC CASSLMGLAAYEQYF
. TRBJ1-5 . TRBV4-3 TGCGCCAGCAGCCAAGATAGAGCGCGACAGCCCCAGCATTTT CASSQDRARQPQHF
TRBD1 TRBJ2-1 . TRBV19 TGTGCCAGTAGTGTCAGGGGGCAGATCGATGAGCAGTTCTTC CASSVRGQIDEQFF
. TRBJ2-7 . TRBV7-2 TGTGCCAGCAGCTTAGAGCGGGACAGGTCCCACGAGCAGTACTTC CASSLERDRSHEQYF
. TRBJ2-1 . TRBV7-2 TGTGCCAGCAGCAAAAGAACAGGGTTGTCCTACAATGAGCAGTTCTTC CASSKRTGLSYNEQFF
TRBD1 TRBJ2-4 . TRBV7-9 TGTGCCAGCAGCAGCGACAGGGGCCAAATAGCCAAAAACATTCAGTACTTC CASSSDRGQIAKNIQYF
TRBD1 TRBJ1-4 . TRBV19 TGTGCCAGTAGTATGGGACAGGTCTTTAATGAAAAACTGTTTTTT CASSMGQVFNEKLFF
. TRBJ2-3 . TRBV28 TGTGCCACCAGAGGGGGCTACGGAGGGACAGATACGCAGTATTTT CATRGGYGGTDTQYF
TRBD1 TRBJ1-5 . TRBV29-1 TGCAGCGTCGGAGGGACAGAGAATCAGCCCCAGCATTTT CSVGGTENQPQHF
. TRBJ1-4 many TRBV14 TGTGCCAGCAGCCAAAGCAGCGGAAAACTGTTTTTT CASSQSSGKLFF
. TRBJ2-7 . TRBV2 TGTGCCAGCAGTGGAACGGGGAACTACGAGCAGTACTTC CASSGTGNYEQYF
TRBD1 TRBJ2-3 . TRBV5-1 TGCGCCAGCAGCTTTACAGGGGATAGCGCAGATACGCAGTATTTT CASSFTGDSADTQYF
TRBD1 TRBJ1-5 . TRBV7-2 TGTGCCAGCAGCCAGCCTGGGACAGGGGGTGGGGTAGGCAATCAGCCCCAGCATTTT CASSQPGTGGGVGNQPQHF
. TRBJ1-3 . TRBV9 TGTGCCAGCAGCGTAGGGGTCGGGTTCTCCTCTGGAAACACCATATATTTT CASSVGVGFSSGNTIYF
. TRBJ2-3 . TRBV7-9 TGTGCCAGCAGCGTCGAGGGGGGGCCAGATACGCAGTATTTT CASSVEGGPDTQYF
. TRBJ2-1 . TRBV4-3 TGCGCCAGCAGCCGAGGCTCGAGCTCCTACAATGAGCAGTTCTTC CASSRGSSSYNEQFF
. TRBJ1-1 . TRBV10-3 TGTGCCATCAGTGAGCCCCGGGGGTCTGAAGCTTTCTTT CAISEPRGSEAFF
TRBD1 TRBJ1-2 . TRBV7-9 TGTGCCAGCAGAAATAACCTCGGACAGGATAACTATGGCTACACCTTC CASRNNLGQDNYGYTF
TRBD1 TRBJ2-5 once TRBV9 TGTGCCAGCAGCGTATGGACAGGAGAGACCCAGTACTTC CASSVWTGETQYF
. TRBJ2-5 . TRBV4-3 TGCGCCAGCAGCCAAGAGGCCGGGAAAGAGACCCAGTACTTC CASSQEAGKETQYF
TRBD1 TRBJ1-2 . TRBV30 TGTGCCTGGAGTCCAGCCCGGACAGGGGCGCTTCCTAATGGCTACACCTTC CAWSPARTGALPNGYTF
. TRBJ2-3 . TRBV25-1 TGTGCCAGCAGTGTTCTAGGCGGGACCACAGATACGCAGTATTTT CASSVLGGTTDTQYF
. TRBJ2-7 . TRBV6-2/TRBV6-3 TGTGCCAGCAGTTACTCTCCCGGGAGCCCTTTCGGGCAGTACTTC CASSYSPGSPFGQYF